These T cell receptor beta chains were read from a single sample in a study of T cells in Graves' hyperthyroidism and ophthalmopathy. TCRdb re-derived calls from the multiplex PCR reads in MiXCR, one entry per CDR3 protein. The table includes around 50,000 distinct CDR3 sequences, less than 60% detected once. Sequencing was done on a sample of blood. Source of these receptors: a woman aged 45-60 years with Graves' ophthalmopathy. Each CDR3 is given with its conserved first and last residue. The D gene is left open where the match is weak. Not all rows give a size; the values are once, few, many and, for expanded clones, a class.

CDR3: CASSLRDRSPLHF; DNA: TGTGCCAGCAGCCTCAGGGACAGATCACCCCTCCACTTT; J: TRBJ1-6; D: TRBD1; V: TRBV7-9; size: -
CDR3: CASSGGPSTSNNEQFF; DNA: TGTGCCAGCAGTGGAGGCCCCTCGACCTCGAACAATGAGCAGTTCTTC; J: TRBJ2-1; D: -; V: TRBV6-6; size: many
CDR3: CASSLGGGAFF; DNA: TGTGCCAGCAGCTTAGGGGGTGGGGCTTTCTTT; J: TRBJ1-1; D: -; V: TRBV7-9; size: -
CDR3: CTTSRGPSQEQYF; DNA: TGCACCACCAGCAGGGGTCCTTCCCAGGAGCAGTACTTC; J: TRBJ2-7; D: -; V: TRBV10-1; size: -
CDR3: CSARPYTGELFF; DNA: TGCAGTGCGCGTCCGTACACCGGGGAGCTGTTTTTT; J: TRBJ2-2; D: -; V: TRBV20-1; size: many
CDR3: CASSLASGGTDTQYF; DNA: TGTGCCAGCAGCTTAGCCTCAGGGGGCACAGATACGCAGTATTTT; J: TRBJ2-3; D: -; V: TRBV7-2; size: many
CDR3: CASSLSQGNTGELFF; DNA: TGTGCCAGCAGCTTATCCCAGGGGAACACCGGGGAGCTGTTTTTT; J: TRBJ2-2; D: -; V: TRBV7-3; size: many
CDR3: CSASPRGRNTGELFF; DNA: TGCAGTGCTAGTCCCAGGGGGCGGAACACCGGGGAGCTGTTTTTT; J: TRBJ2-2; D: TRBD1; V: TRBV20-1; size: few
CDR3: CSARDGYEQYF; DNA: TGCAGTGCTCGGGACGGCTACGAGCAGTACTTC; J: TRBJ2-7; D: -; V: TRBV20-1; size: -
CDR3: CATSREWDRGHGYTF; DNA: TGTGCCACCAGCAGAGAATGGGACAGGGGGCACGGCTACACCTTC; J: TRBJ1-2; D: TRBD1; V: TRBV15; size: -
CDR3: CASSTLSGNTIYF; DNA: TGTGCCAGTAGTACCCTCTCTGGAAACACCATATATTTT; J: TRBJ1-3; D: -; V: TRBV19; size: -
CDR3: CASSDSGRWRTDTQYF; DNA: TGTGCCAGCAGTGACAGCGGGAGGTGGAGAACAGATACGCAGTATTTT; J: TRBJ2-3; D: TRBD2; V: TRBV2; size: once
CDR3: CASSGSGTGAEQYF; DNA: TGCGCCAGCAGCGGGTCCGGGACAGGGGCCGAGCAGTACTTC; J: TRBJ2-7; D: TRBD1; V: TRBV7-9; size: -
CDR3: CASSICGGGEQYF; DNA: TGTGCCAGTAGTATTTGTGGGGGCGGGGAGCAGTACTTC; J: TRBJ2-7; D: -; V: TRBV19; size: -
CDR3: CGAPSPDERSKNIQYF; DNA: TGCGGTGCTCCAAGCCCTGATGAGCGGTCCAAAAACATTCAGTACTTC; J: TRBJ2-4; D: -; V: TRBV20-1; size: once
CDR3: CASSLGREAFF; DNA: TGTGCCAGCAGCCTGGGACGGGAAGCTTTCTTT; J: TRBJ1-1; D: -; V: TRBV5-6; size: -
CDR3: CASSPIVEQFF; DNA: TGTGCCAGCAGCCCGATTGTTGAGCAGTTCTTC; J: TRBJ2-1; D: -; V: TRBV5-8; size: many
CDR3: CASSPTSGGRETQYF; DNA: TGTGCCAGCAGCCCGACTAGCGGGGGGCGAGAGACCCAGTACTTC; J: TRBJ2-5; D: TRBD2; V: TRBV6-5; size: many
CDR3: CASSFGRGREQYF; DNA: TGTGCCAGCAGTTTCGGGAGGGGGAGGGAGCAGTACTTC; J: TRBJ2-7; D: TRBD2; V: TRBV27; size: many
CDR3: CASSHGQGAWGGYTF; DNA: TGTGCCAGCAGCCACGGACAGGGGGCATGGGGCGGCTACACCTTC; J: TRBJ1-2; D: TRBD1; V: TRBV28; size: few
CDR3: CASSQVSQGRNEQFF; DNA: TGTGCCAGCAGCCAAGTTAGCCAAGGGAGAAATGAGCAGTTCTTC; J: TRBJ2-1; D: -; V: TRBV4-2; size: many
CDR3: CVSRDTGELFF; DNA: TGTGTTAGCAGAGATACCGGGGAGCTGTTTTTT; J: TRBJ2-2; D: -; V: TRBV9; size: -
CDR3: CASRLPGANVLTF; DNA: TGTGCCAGCAGGCTACCTGGGGCCAACGTCCTGACTTTC; J: TRBJ2-6; D: -; V: TRBV6-5; size: many
CDR3: CASSLRDTQETQYF; DNA: TGTGCCAGCAGTTTACGGGACACACAAGAGACCCAGTACTTC; J: TRBJ2-5; D: -; V: TRBV27; size: many
CDR3: CASSEAPEPTEAFF; DNA: TGTGCCAGCAGTGAAGCACCGGAGCCCACTGAAGCTTTCTTT; J: TRBJ1-1; D: -; V: TRBV6-1; size: many
CDR3: CVSSPGGGYTDTQYF; DNA: TGTGTCAGCTCACCGGGAGGCGGGTACACAGATACGCAGTATTTT; J: TRBJ2-3; D: TRBD2; V: TRBV18; size: -
CDR3: CASSVAGVERNTIYF; DNA: TGTGCCAGCAGCGTGGCGGGAGTTGAGCGAAACACCATATATTTT; J: TRBJ1-3; D: -; V: TRBV11-3; size: once
CDR3: CAISVQDGDNEQYF; DNA: TGTGCCATCAGTGTTCAGGACGGCGACAATGAGCAGTATTTT; J: TRBJ2-3; D: -; V: TRBV10-3; size: -
CDR3: CASRSTGTGAGQPQHF; DNA: TGTGCCAGCAGGAGTACCGGGACAGGGGCGGGTCAGCCCCAGCATTTT; J: TRBJ1-5; D: TRBD1; V: TRBV6-5; size: many
CDR3: CATSRGGGRGGETQYF; DNA: TGTGCCACCAGCAGGGGTGGGGGTAGGGGCGGGGAGACCCAGTACTTC; J: TRBJ2-5; D: -; V: TRBV15; size: many
CDR3: CASSQVWGSTDTQYF; DNA: TGCGCCAGCAGCCAAGTGTGGGGTAGCACAGATACGCAGTATTTT; J: TRBJ2-3; D: -; V: TRBV4-3; size: many
CDR3: CSAREGQAYEQYF; DNA: TGCAGTGCTAGAGAGGGACAGGCCTACGAGCAGTACTTC; J: TRBJ2-7; D: TRBD1; V: TRBV20-1; size: -
CDR3: CASRTEMEETQYF; DNA: TGTGCCAGCAGGACCGAGATGGAAGAGACCCAGTACTTC; J: TRBJ2-5; D: -; V: TRBV6-5; size: many
CDR3: CASSYSRGTTGTDTQYF; DNA: TGTGCCAGCAGTTACTCGAGGGGGACTACGGGCACAGATACGCAGTATTTT; J: TRBJ2-3; D: -; V: TRBV6-5; size: many
CDR3: CSARDSGVPLSAAQHF; DNA: TGCAGTGCTAGAGATTCGGGGGTGCCCCTCTCGGCAGCCCAGCATTTT; J: TRBJ1-5; D: -; V: TRBV20-1; size: many
CDR3: CASSIWVGQGDSGNTIYF; DNA: TGTGCCAGTAGTATTTGGGTCGGACAGGGGGACTCTGGAAACACCATATATTTT; J: TRBJ1-3; D: TRBD1; V: TRBV19; size: many
CDR3: CSARGLAGGSYNEQFF; DNA: TGCAGTGCTAGAGGACTAGCGGGAGGTTCCTACAATGAGCAGTTCTTC; J: TRBJ2-1; D: TRBD2; V: TRBV20-1; size: many